Listed below are T cell receptor beta chains from one sample, sequenced in a study of cytomegalovirus exposure and HLA in healthy donors. Repertoires were generated with immunoSEQ multiplex PCR, while TCRdb's copy carries only in-frame clones and drops some. The top ten clones hold 1.4% of a sample with 200,000 or so clones, 83% of them seen once. The sequenced sample consisted of PBMCs. These receptors were obtained from a girl under 18 in good health and CMV-seronegative. Each CDR3 is given with its conserved first and last residue. D genes are given only for firm matches. Not every row has a clone size; where given, it reads once, few, many or a size class.

>-|-|TRBJ1-4|TRBV15
CATSRIKGLTNEKLFF
TGTGCCACCAGCAGAATAAAGGGACTGACTAATGAAAAACTGTTTTTT
>once|TRBD1|TRBJ2-7|TRBV10-1
CAGIQGSVPGQGATYEQYF
TGCGCCGGAATCCAGGGTTCGGTCCCTGGACAGGGGGCCACCTACGAGCAGTACTTC
>-|-|TRBJ2-7|TRBV9
CASSLQGGEQYF
TGTGCCAGCAGCCTACAGGGTGGCGAGCAGTACTTC
>-|TRBD1|TRBJ1-1|TRBV19
CASSTTGTGGVNTEAFF
TGTGCCAGTAGTACCACAGGGACAGGGGGCGTGAACACTGAAGCTTTCTTT
>-|TRBD2|TRBJ2-7|TRBV7-2
CASRPQPLLAGEGHEQYF
TGTGCCAGCAGACCTCAACCGCTACTAGCGGGAGAAGGGCACGAGCAGTACTTC
>-|TRBD1|TRBJ1-5|TRBV7-8
CASSPQGGSNQPQHF
TGTGCCAGCAGCCCCCAGGGGGGTAGCAATCAGCCCCAGCATTTT
>-|TRBD1|TRBJ1-4|TRBV5-4
CASSRDRGQEKLFF
TGTGCCAGCAGCCGGGACAGGGGGCAGGAAAAACTGTTTTTT
>-|TRBD2|TRBJ2-3|TRBV2
CASSVEASGGANTQYF
TGTGCCAGCAGTGTTGAGGCTAGCGGGGGGGCGAATACGCAGTATTTT
>-|-|TRBJ2-5|TRBV20-1
CSARFKETQYF
TGCAGTGCTAGGTTTAAAGAGACCCAGTACTTC
>-|TRBD1|TRBJ1-1|TRBV28
CASSPSPGQGRTEAFF
TGTGCCAGCAGTCCGTCCCCGGGACAGGGGAGGACTGAAGCTTTCTTT
>-|TRBD2|TRBJ2-5|TRBV5-1
CASSLMTSGGETQYF
TGCGCCAGCAGCCTTATGACTAGCGGAGGCGAGACCCAGTACTTC
>-|TRBD2|TRBJ2-7|TRBV11-2
CASSLKFLRLAGYEQYF
TGTGCCAGCAGCTTAAAGTTCCTACGACTAGCGGGTTATGAGCAGTACTTC
>-|-|TRBJ1-1|TRBV9
CASSVGSSNTEAFF
TGTGCCAGCAGCGTAGGTTCTTCGAACACTGAAGCTTTCTTT
>-|-|TRBJ2-3|TRBV4-3
CASSHGTVFTDTQYF
TGCGCCAGCAGCCATGGTACAGTGTTCACAGATACGCAGTATTTT
>-|-|TRBJ2-1|TRBV12-5
CASAPGQSNEQFF
TGTGCTAGTGCCCCCGGACAGTCCAATGAGCAGTTCTTC
>-|TRBD1|TRBJ1-1|TRBV28
CASKRQGGRIAEAFF
TGTGCCAGCAAGCGACAGGGCGGTCGTATCGCTGAAGCTTTCTTT
>-|-|TRBJ1-4|TRBV28
CASSLRQAVEKLFF
TGTGCCAGCAGTTTACGACAGGCGGTGGAAAAACTGTTTTTT
>-|-|TRBJ2-1|TRBV7-9
CASSPGQPIYNEQFF
TGTGCCAGCAGCCCCGGACAGCCTATCTACAATGAGCAGTTCTTC
>-|-|TRBJ1-6|TRBV9
CASSVDRGVGSPLHF
TGTGCCAGCAGCGTAGATCGGGGGGTAGGGTCACCCCTCCACTTT
>-|-|TRBJ1-1|TRBV5-1
CASSPGSPGVRTEAFF
TGCGCCAGCAGCCCGGGGTCCCCAGGGGTTCGCACTGAAGCTTTCTTT